This T cell receptor beta chain was retrieved from a study of T-cell memory formation after mild COVID-19. TCRdb independently ran MiXCR on the 5' RACE reads; one entry per CDR3 protein. The table has roughly 150,000 distinct CDR3 sequences, more than 14% seen once. Concerning this clonotype: Its matching antigen is unknown. Germline and junction disagree at one end, which may indicate a read error.

CDR3 size: 12 residues. In germline, CDR1 is MNHEY, CDR2 SMNVEV (reference sequence). The study's findings and limits: Shrinking CD4+ clones were chiefly CM and EM; CD8+ ones were chiefly EMRA. SARS-CoV-2 specificity was not confirmed for second-wave clones peaking on day 37.

This sequence originates from an adult woman who had mild COVID-19 (a few samples of this study predate the infection). Cell type and time point are not known. This chain links TRBV27 with TRBJ2-7, with D maybe TRBD1 (6 bases). The sample was PBMCs or a T cell subset sorted from them (not recorded which). The chain's CDR3 is CSSSQGPKEQYF. In nucleotides, the CDR3 is TGTTCCAGCAGTCAGGGGCCTAAGGAGCAGTACTTC.